A single sample is the source of the 21 T cell receptor beta chains below, sequenced in a study of beta chain features in type 1 diabetes. Findings and caveats of the study: A moderate, significant TCRB CDR3 shortening appeared in type 1 diabetes across four CD4+ subsets.

Expressed TCRB transcripts were sequenced because the entire RNA isolate underwent reverse transcription. TCRdb's copy holds only in-frame clones and misses some; the assay was immunoSEQ multiplex PCR. The sample shows 100,000 to 150,000 clones, around 15% of them seen only once. These receptors are not linked to any known antigen. The sample consisted of central memory CD4+ T cells from blood. These TCRs come from a man aged 18 to 35 with type 1 diabetes.

The chain employs TRBV19 and TRBJ2-5; D not certain. Germline V gene sequence: CDR1 LNHDA, CDR2 SQIVND (reference sequence). The ends were cut back, 4 bases at V and 6 bases at J, with 9 bases in the middle. There are 12 residues in the CDR3. The CDR3 loop reads CASSTLGQTQYF. Here the CDR3 DNA reads TGTGCCAGTAGTACCCTCGGACAGACCCAGTACTTC.

Many counts were recorded for this clone. This sample includes further DNA sequences coding for the same CDR3. The V call is TRBV6-5, the J call TRBJ2-3; D is possibly TRBD2 (6 bases). V lost 0 bases to trimming and J lost 3 bases, with 7 bases between them. The germline CDR1 and CDR2 sequences are MNHEY and SVGAGI. The CDR3 extends over 14 amino acids. In nucleotides, the CDR3 is TGTGCCAGCAGTTACTCGCGGGAAACAGATACGCAGTATTTT. Protein: CASSYSRETDTQYF.

The chain has TRBV10-3 and TRBJ2-5; 14 bases map to TRBD2. The junction had 4 bases not matched to a gene; V was cut back by 6 bases and J by 4 bases. Germline-derived CDR1 and CDR2 are ENHRY and SYGVKD. CDR3 length: 15 residues. The CDR3 reads CAIRPGLAGVETQYF. DNA of the CDR3: TGTGCCATCAGGCCGGGACTAGCGGGGGTAGAGACCCAGTACTTC.

The chain uses TRBV14 and TRBJ1-2; the D is unclear. Trimming stripped 1 base from V and 8 bases from J, with 11 bases between. The CDR3 consists of 13 residues. Germline V gene data show CDR1 as SGHDN and CDR2 as FVKESK. As DNA, the CDR3 is TGTGCCAGCAGCCAAGTCCGAGAATACGGCTACACCTTC. This gives the protein CASSQVREYGYTF.

This sequence joins TRBV6-5 and TRBJ2-1; 9 bases match TRBD2. J was trimmed by 8 bases and V by 10 bases; bases with no gene match: 9. CDR3 length: 13 residues. The germline gives CDR1 MNHEY, CDR2 SVGAGI. The CDR3 protein is CATRLAGRHEQFF. The CDR3 nucleotides read TGTGCCACCCGCCTAGCGGGGAGGCATGAGCAGTTCTTC.

This clone occurred a few times. The V call is TRBV30, the J call TRBJ2-1, with D uncertain. CDR1 and CDR2 (germline): GTSNPN, SVGIG (reference sequence). This CDR3 comprises 11 residues. This chain's CDR3 is CAVAYYNEQFF. For the CDR3, the DNA is TGTGCTGTGGCCTACTACAATGAGCAGTTCTTC.

This clone was picked up a small number of times. Other DNA sequences in this specimen translate into the identical CDR3. The gene calls are TRBV5-1 and TRBJ2-3; 9 nucleotides align to TRBD1. Looked up from germline, CDR1 is SGHRS and CDR2 is YFSETQ. This CDR3 comprises 15 residues. With 3 bases clipped from V and 1 base from J, the junction kept 3 bases outside the gene matches. The CDR3 is CASSSQGAGTDTQYF. In DNA form, the CDR3 reads TGCGCCAGCAGCTCACAGGGGGCCGGCACAGATACGCAGTATTTT. The full variable domain, rest sourced from reference TRBV5-1 and TRBJ2-3, is KAGVTQTPRYLIKTRGQQVTLSCSPISGHRSVSWYQQTPGQGLQFLFEYFSETQRNKGNFPGRFSGRQFSNSRSEMNVSTLELGDSALYLCASSSQGAGTDTQYFGPGTRLTVL.

V and J are TRBV7-9 and TRBJ2-1, with 9 bases matching TRBD1. Germline CDR1 is SEHNR and CDR2 is FQNEAQ (reference sequence). V was clipped by 4 bases and J by 2 bases; unmatched bases: 3. The CDR3 has 15 residues. CDR3 DNA sequence: TGTGCCAGCAGCTACGGGACAGGGCCCTACAATGAGCAGTTCTTC. This gives the protein CASSYGTGPYNEQFF. Combining the CDR3 with reference TRBV7-9 and TRBJ2-1 gives the whole variable domain DTGVSQNPRHKITKRGQNVTFRCDPISEHNRLYWYRQTLGQGPEFLTYFQNEAQLEKSRLLSDRFSAERPKGSFSTLEIQRTEQGDSAMYLCASSYGTGPYNEQFFGPGTRLTVL.

The chain employs TRBV7-9 and TRBJ1-1, with 7 bases identical to TRBD1. The germline V gene has CDR1 SEHNR and CDR2 FQNEAQ (reference sequence). The J segment lost 0 bases and the V segment lost 8 bases, leaving 6 bases of the junction unmatched. The CDR3 extends over 14 amino acids. CDR3 coding DNA: TGTGCCAGCCAAGGGACAGACATGAACACTGAAGCTTTCTTT. Translated: CASQGTDMNTEAFF.

This clone came up a few times. The chain recombines TRBV5-1 with TRBJ2-5, with a weak D call TRBD2 (5 bases). Germline CDR1 reads SGHRS; CDR2 reads YFSETQ. Trimming left V 4 bases short and J 4 bases short, with 14 bases between. This CDR3 contains 14 residues. The CDR3 DNA sequence: TGCGCCAGCAGCACCCAAGCTGGAGGAGAGACCCAGTACTTC. Translating gives CASSTQAGGETQYF.

V usage is TRBV13 and J usage is TRBJ2-1; TRBD1 matches at 7 bases. This CDR3 is built from 18 residues. Germline loops: CDR1 PRHDT, CDR2 FYEKMQ (reference sequence). Trimming at V came to 6 bases and at J to 0 bases, leaving 14 bases not matched to a gene. The CDR3 sequence is CASSYNRGPLDSYNEQFF. CDR3 bases: TGTGCCAGCAGTTATAACAGGGGCCCGCTTGACTCCTACAATGAGCAGTTCTTC.

This clone was detected only a few times. The chain employs TRBV19 and TRBJ2-1; tentative D call: TRBD1 (6 bases). Trimming removed 10 bases from V and 4 bases from J, with 17 bases in between. Looked up from germline, CDR1 is LNHDA and CDR2 is SQIVND (reference sequence). The CDR3 loop spans 14 amino acids. CDR3 amino acids: CATNEGTQYNEQFF. CDR3 nucleotides: TGTGCCACCAATGAGGGGACACAATACAATGAGCAGTTCTTC. Variable domain in full (rest from reference TRBV19 and TRBJ2-1): DGGITQSPKYLFRKEGQNVTLSCEQNLNHDAMYWYRQDPGQGLRLIYYSQIVNDFQKGDIAEGYSVSREKKESFPLTVTSAQKNPTAFYLCATNEGTQYNEQFFGPGTRLTVL.

This clone came up a few times. V is TRBV4-2 and J is TRBJ2-1; D possibly corresponds to TRBD2 (6 bases). V was pared by 0 bases and J by 7 bases, with 7 bases between. The CDR3 consists of 13 residues. The germline V gene has CDR1 LGHNA and CDR2 YNFKEQ. The CDR3 loop reads CASSQEGRNEQFF. CDR3 coding DNA: TGTGCCAGCAGCCAAGAAGGGAGGAATGAGCAGTTCTTC.

V and J are TRBV9 and TRBJ1-5; possible D gene TRBD1, 5 bases. CDR1 is SGDLS and CDR2 is YYNGEE in the germline V gene. The CDR3 has 13 amino acids. V was cut by 3 bases and J by 5 bases, with 9 bases left in between. CDR3 nucleotides: TGTGCCAGCAGCGGGACACCCGATCAGCCCCAGCATTTT. It is translated as CASSGTPDQPQHF.

This chain links TRBV6-5 with TRBJ2-5, with D hard to call. The germline gives CDR1 MNHEY, CDR2 SVGAGI. This CDR3 contains 13 residues. The V gene lost 6 bases and the J gene lost 5 bases, with 13 bases spanning the gap. CDR3 sequence: CASRRVPIETQYF. The CDR3 bases are TGTGCCAGCAGACGGGTTCCGATTGAGACCCAGTACTTC.

The chain combines TRBV6-5 with TRBJ2-5; 9 bases map to TRBD2. Germline lookup yields CDR1 MNHEY and CDR2 SVGAGI. The CDR3 covers 14 residues. After removal of 5 bases from V and 3 bases from J, the junction contained 4 bases not matched to a gene. In nucleotides, the CDR3 is TGTGCCAGCAGTCTAGCGGGATCCGAAGAGACCCAGTACTTC. Protein: CASSLAGSEETQYF.

J is TRBJ1-4 and V is TRBV5-1; D is uncertain. Trimming left V 2 bases short and J 7 bases short, with 6 bases between. CDR3 length: 12 residues. Germline assignment: CDR1 SGHRS and CDR2 YFSETQ. CDR3 in amino acids: CASSFEGEKLFF. The CDR3 DNA reads as TGCGCCAGCAGCTTTGAGGGTGAAAAACTGTTTTTT.

This clone came up a few times. V and J are TRBV27 and TRBJ2-3; TRBD2 matches at 9 bases. The germline V gene has CDR1 MNHEY and CDR2 SMNVEV (reference sequence). There are 16 residues in the CDR3. J was trimmed by 1 base and V by 7 bases; bases with no gene match: 9. The CDR3 region has the DNA TGTGCCAGCAACCCCTCTTTAGCGGGGGGCACAGATACGCAGTATTTT. Translating it yields CASNPSLAGGTDTQYF.

This clone has just a few counts. This specimen includes other DNA sequences encoding the same CDR3. The V call is TRBV6-6, the J call TRBJ2-3; 8 bases fit TRBD1. CDR3 length equals 14 residues. CDR1 and CDR2 (germline): MNHNY, SVGAGI (reference sequence). V shed 4 bases, J shed 4 bases, and the junction held 4 bases outside the gene matches. CDR3 coding DNA: TGTGCCAGCAGTTTCGGACAGGGTCCAGATACGCAGTATTTT. This gives the protein CASSFGQGPDTQYF.

J is TRBJ2-5 and V is TRBV20-1; TRBD1 might be the D (5 bases). The CDR3 loop spans 11 amino acids. CDR1 is DFQATT and CDR2 is SNEGSKA in the germline V gene (reference sequence). The V end lost 7 bases, the J end lost 3 bases, and 9 bases lay between the germline ends. The CDR3: CSGTREETQYF. The DNA of the CDR3 is TGCAGTGGGACACGCGAAGAGACCCAGTACTTC.

This clone was detected a few times. CDR3 sequence: CASGLGGAEAFF. The CDR3 DNA sequence: TGTGCTAGTGGGCTGGGAGGGGCTGAAGCTTTCTTT. The chain couples TRBV12-5 to TRBJ1-1; D possibly corresponds to TRBD1 (5 bases). CDR1 LGHNT and CDR2 FRNRAP come from the germline V gene. This CDR3 is 12 amino acids long. V lost 6 bases, J lost 6 bases, and 11 bases lay in between.